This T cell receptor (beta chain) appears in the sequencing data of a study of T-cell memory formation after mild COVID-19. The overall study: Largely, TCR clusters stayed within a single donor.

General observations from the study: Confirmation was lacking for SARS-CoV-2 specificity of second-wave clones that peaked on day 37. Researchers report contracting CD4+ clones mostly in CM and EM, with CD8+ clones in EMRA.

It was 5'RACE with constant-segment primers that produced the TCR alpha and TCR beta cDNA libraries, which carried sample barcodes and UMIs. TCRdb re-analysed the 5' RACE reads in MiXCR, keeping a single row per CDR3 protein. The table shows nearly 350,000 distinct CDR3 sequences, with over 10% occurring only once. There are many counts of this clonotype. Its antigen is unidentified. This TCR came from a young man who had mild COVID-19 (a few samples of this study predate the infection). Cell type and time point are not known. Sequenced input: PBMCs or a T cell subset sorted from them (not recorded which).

The CDR3 loop is CASSLGPGSREQYV. CDR3 in DNA: TGTGCCAGCAGCTTAGGCCCGGGGTCGCGCGAGCAGTACGTC. The chain couples TRBV7-2 to TRBJ2-7; TRBD2 might be the D (5 bases). CDR1 and CDR2 from the germline V gene are SGHTA and FQGNSA. The germline V and J ends were trimmed by 1 base and 6 bases, with 13 bases remaining between them. The CDR3 has 14 residues.